This paragraph covers one TCR beta chain sequence. Its antigen is unidentified. The data are from a study of human T cells and chemical hapten exposure. Turning to the study itself: Upper inner arm skin measuring roughly 2 cm by roughly 2 cm received 2% DPC for sensitization. Recorded diagnoses among the mostly female patients were alopecia areata, totalis or universalis.

TCRdb reprocessed the RACE reads via MiXCR and lists one record per CDR3 protein. The sample holds about 64,000 distinct CDR3 sequences, 11% seen once. Notes on the study in general: TCRs exceeding 1 in 1000 frequency stayed unchanged with DPC sensitization.

The time point here: pre-sensitization, week 0. Treatment of the sample: therapeutic diphenylcyclopropenone sensitization with weekly scalp DPC. Germline V gene sequence: CDR1 SGHVS, CDR2 FQNEAQ. Trimming removed 4 bases from V and 3 bases from J; junction bases left unmatched: 5. The CDR3 extends over 16 amino acids. This TCR was sampled from a woman aged 35 to 49 with alopecia areata. Some clones in this sample may be carry-over from other donors' samples. The material sequenced was whole blood, taken in connection with sensitization to the hapten diphenylcyclopropenone (DPC). The chain is built from TRBV7-8 and TRBJ2-3, with 12 bases that match TRBD1. In nucleotides, the CDR3 is TGTGCCAGCAGCTCCGGGACAGGGGGCTTGACAGATACGCAGTATTTT. Protein product: CASSSGTGGLTDTQYF.